This is a list of T cell receptor beta chains from one sample in a study of shared clonotypes between healthy human individuals. Clones were read by immunoSEQ multiplex PCR, and TCRdb kept only the in-frame ones, dropping some. The table has 2 million or so clones, 85% to 95% seen once. Source material: naive CD4+ T cells sorted from blood. These receptors all come from a man younger than 30 in good health. The conserved cysteine and the conserved F or W are not part of the CDR3 here.

V	J	CDR3
TRBV4-2	TRBJ2-7	ASSQVWQDSYEQY
TRBV6-4	TRBJ1-2	ASTLGGRANYGYT
TRBV6-6	TRBJ1-5	ASSYAIRNNQPQH
TRBV18	TRBJ1-4	ASSRDRRNEKLF
TRBV13	TRBJ2-7	ASSPRDRGSYEQY
TRBV7-2	TRBJ2-1	ASSLILTEVYNEQF
TRBV18	TRBJ1-1	ASSPQRGARTEAF
TRBV5-1	TRBJ2-5	ASSLGGLGQETQY
TRBV2	TRBJ1-2	ASSEHFGGGYT
TRBV5-8	TRBJ1-2	ASSLNTRTSLKVHT
TRBV4-2	TRBJ2-7	ASSQPPTSGSLGDEQY
TRBV5-1	TRBJ2-7	ASSSDRGVYEQY
TRBV30	TRBJ2-1	AWSLRTSGVLNEQF
TRBV5-1	TRBJ2-7	ASSLDRETYEQY
TRBV2	TRBJ2-7	ASSETGGLSYEQY
TRBV11-2	TRBJ2-6	ASSRTGYGANVLT
TRBV2	TRBJ2-5	ASSVRPGETQY
TRBV5-1	TRBJ2-2	ASSLGQGASTGELF
TRBV7-6	TRBJ2-6	ASSRALGGRQSGANVLT
TRBV9	TRBJ1-4	ASSAGQVAEKLF
TRBV11-3	TRBJ2-3	VVTFGQMGYTDTQY
TRBV7-2	TRBJ2-2	ASSQLVGTGELF
TRBV15	TRBJ2-7	ATSRDSRDEQY
TRBV5-4	TRBJ2-3	ASSYGQGGIYSTDTQY
TRBV9	TRBJ2-3	ASSVETGADTQY
TRBV19	TRBJ2-4	ASSIMVQLAKNIQY
TRBV28	TRBJ2-1	ASSRGLDRVYNEQF
TRBV11-2	TRBJ1-4	ASSLNIPTTNEKLF
TRBV30	TRBJ1-1	AWSRGFDTEAF
TRBV5-7	TRBJ2-3	ASSLDVASGKKY
TRBV4-1	TRBJ1-2	ASSQGGPRGYGYT
TRBV18	TRBJ2-7	ASSPQGGFYEQY
TRBV30	TRBJ1-5	AWSDRGHQPQH
TRBV9	TRBJ1-6	ASSVDSMGRGSPLH
TRBV7-2	TRBJ1-4	ASSSGVTGEKLF
TRBV5-4	TRBJ1-1	ASSFGRKNTEAF
TRBV2	TRBJ1-5	ASTPQGTNQPQH
TRBV19	TRBJ2-7	ASSILSSGRSLEEQY
TRBV10-2	TRBJ2-3	ASSERVAGAADTQY
TRBV7-9	TRBJ1-2	ASSGLQEYGYT
TRBV4-1	TRBJ1-5	ASSQVGTAQPQH
TRBV9	TRBJ1-2	ASSTGWTLNYGYT
TRBV10-2	TRBJ2-3	ASSRTSGTTDTQY
TRBV5-1	TRBJ1-3	ASSLASGTGDFSGNTIY
TRBV27	TRBJ2-5	ASSLSSRGRETQY
TRBV9	TRBJ2-6	ASSVAGAGGTGANVLT
TRBV7-2	TRBJ2-1	ASSPGTSGKTYNEQF
TRBV6-4	TRBJ2-1	ASSFDSYNEQF
TRBV7-8	TRBJ1-6	ASSLMSGPTNSPLH
TRBV5-4	TRBJ1-1	ASRSGGDHTEAF
TRBV5-1	TRBJ2-2	ASSQETQGHGELF
TRBV18	TRBJ2-7	ASSPLGQVGEQY
TRBV4-1	TRBJ1-1	ASSETRGLTTEAF
TRBV10-3	TRBJ2-1	AISPGTSTNEQF
TRBV11-3	TRBJ2-3	ASSFSTSTDTQY
TRBV11-2	TRBJ2-7	ASSLDEQGQSY